Each of the 29 T cell receptor beta chains below was sequenced from the same sample in a study of CD8 T cells in ankylosing spondylitis. The study's findings and limits: Within ankylosing spondylitis blood, a TCR beta motif made up of seven or eight highly homologous variants appeared to be characteristic.

TCRdb recomputed calls from the 5' RACE reads with MiXCR, one row per CDR3 protein. The sample yields over 450,000 distinct CDR3 sequences, over 9.5% seen once. These receptors lack a known antigen. The sequencing input was blood, either unsorted or a sorted T cell fraction (not recorded which). Receptors originate from a male donor with ankylosing spondylitis.

V gene TRBV6-1 combines with J gene TRBJ1-5, with D possibly matching TRBD1 (5 bases). V was shortened by 2 bases and J by 1 base, with 15 bases between the two germline ends. The CDR3 length is 17 residues. Germline CDR1 MNHNS, CDR2 SASEGT. The CDR3 here is CASSELGVGRSNQPQHF. CDR3 bases: TGTGCCAGCAGTGAACTGGGGGTCGGTCGGAGCAATCAGCCCCAGCATTTT.

A few counts support this clonotype. The chain has TRBV2 and TRBJ2-4, with TRBD1 matching over 7 bases. Germline CDR1 SNHLY, CDR2 FYNNEI. The J segment lost 8 bases and the V segment lost 5 bases, leaving 3 bases of the junction unmatched. The CDR3 is 12 residues long. Here the CDR3 DNA reads TGTGCCAGCAGTCCCGACAGGGACATTCAGTACTTC. This translates into CASSPDRDIQYF.

This clonotype was counted ten times or more. The chain combines TRBV4-1 with TRBJ2-1; D call uncertain. The CDR3 runs to 15 residues. With 3 bases removed from V and 0 bases from J, the gap between germline ends came to 9 bases. Per the germline V gene, CDR1 is MGHRA and CDR2 is YSYEKL. This CDR3 is CASSHPTYSYNEQFF. CDR3 nucleotide sequence: TGCGCCAGCAGCCACCCTACATACTCCTACAATGAGCAGTTCTTC.

This clonotype was seen a handful of times. The chain recombines TRBV20-1 with TRBJ2-3; the D is unclear. Germline loops: CDR1 DFQATT, CDR2 SNEGSKA (reference sequence). The CDR3 is made up of 14 amino acids. V was pared by 0 bases and J by 1 base, with 8 bases between. CDR3 coding DNA: TGCAGTGCTAGAGAGATCGCGGGCACAGATACGCAGTATTTT. The encoded protein is CSAREIAGTDTQYF.

This clonotype was seen a few times. J is TRBJ2-1 and V is TRBV20-1; tentative D call: TRBD2 (5 bases). Germline CDR1 reads DFQATT; CDR2 reads SNEGSKA (reference sequence). Deletions cut 0 bases from V and 7 bases from J, with 16 bases between. The CDR3 spans 15 residues. The CDR3 is CSARDPNSGGNEQFF. The DNA of the CDR3 is TGCAGTGCTAGAGACCCAAACTCGGGCGGGAATGAGCAGTTCTTC.

This clonotype was detected only a few times. The chain recombines TRBV29-1 with TRBJ1-4; D is possibly TRBD1 (5 bases). The CDR3 runs to 13 residues. V lost 7 bases and J 4 bases, leaving 13 bases between the germline ends. The V gene's germline CDR1 is SQVTM and CDR2 ANQGSEA. The CDR3 loop reads CSAPGPNNEKLFF. The CDR3 nucleotides are TGCAGCGCCCCGGGACCGAATAATGAAAAACTGTTTTTT.

This clonotype has at least ten counts. The chain links TRBV29-1 to TRBJ2-1; perhaps TRBD2 as D (6 bases). The length of the CDR3 is 14 residues. Trimming took 4 bases from V and 4 from J, leaving 14 bases between them. The germline gives CDR1 SQVTM, CDR2 ANQGSEA. The CDR3, as DNA: TGCAGCGTTGCCAGGGCTGGACTATACAATGAGCAGTTCTTC. Translated: CSVARAGLYNEQFF.

The rearrangement links TRBV5-1 to TRBJ2-1; TRBD2 might be the D (5 bases). The ends were cut back, 3 bases at V and 8 bases at J, with 21 bases in the middle. This CDR3 spans 16 amino acids. The germline V gene encodes CDR1 SGHRS and CDR2 YFSETQ. Here the CDR3 DNA reads TGCGCCAGCAGCTCCCGGACTGGCGGGCTTGGGGATGAGCAGTTCTTC. Its protein product is CASSSRTGGLGDEQFF. Variable domain in full (rest from reference TRBV5-1 and TRBJ2-1): KAGVTQTPRYLIKTRGQQVTLSCSPISGHRSVSWYQQTPGQGLQFLFEYFSETQRNKGNFPGRFSGRQFSNSRSEMNVSTLELGDSALYLCASSSRTGGLGDEQFFGPGTRLTVL.

This clonotype was picked up a small number of times. V usage is TRBV6-6 and J usage is TRBJ2-1; D may be TRBD1 (5 bases). V was pared by 3 bases and J by 13 bases, with 13 bases between. In germline, CDR1 is MNHNY, CDR2 SVGAGI (reference sequence). This CDR3 has 12 residues. The CDR3: CASSYGAKGQFF. In nucleotides, the CDR3 is TGTGCCAGCAGTTATGGGGCTAAGGGCCAGTTCTTC.

This clonotype was observed at least ten times. The chain is built from TRBV12-3 or TRBV12-4 and TRBJ2-7; no clear D. V dropped 5 bases and J dropped 4 bases, with 18 bases sitting between them. This CDR3 is 15 amino acids long. CDR3 loop: CASSRTLTPRYEQYF. The CDR3 DNA sequence: TGTGCCAGCAGTCGAACACTAACACCCCGATACGAGCAGTACTTC.

The chain combines TRBV12-3 or TRBV12-4 with TRBJ2-7, with 7 positions matching TRBD1. V lost 2 bases to trimming and J lost 6 bases; unmatched junction nucleotides: 7. This CDR3 contains 14 residues. Here the CDR3 DNA reads TGTGCCAGCAGTTTATCCGGACAGGACAGCGAGCAGTACGTC. Its translation: CASSLSGQDSEQYV.

This clonotype was picked up many times. The rearrangement uses TRBV7-9 and TRBJ1-2; the D is unclear. Looked up from germline, CDR1 is SEHNR and CDR2 is FQNEAQ (reference sequence). This CDR3 has 13 residues. The V end lost 5 bases, the J end lost 2 bases, and 9 bases lay between the germline ends. The CDR3 sequence is CASSTSENYGYTF. DNA for the CDR3: TGTGCCAGCAGCACTTCAGAAAACTATGGCTACACCTTC.

The genes are TRBV15 and TRBJ2-7; unclear D gene. The germline V and J ends were trimmed by 1 base and 7 bases, with 11 bases remaining between them. This CDR3 comprises 13 residues. Per germline, CDR1 LNHNV and CDR2 YYDKDF (reference sequence). The CDR3 nucleotides are TGTGCCACCAGCAGAGTTTTGACCGGGGAGCAGTACGTC. Translation: CATSRVLTGEQYV.

There are many counts of this clonotype. The rearrangement uses TRBV12-3 or TRBV12-4 and TRBJ1-2, with no clear D. With 3 bases removed from V and 6 bases from J, the gap between germline ends came to 5 bases. This CDR3 is 11 amino acids long. CDR3 sequence reads: CASSFLDGYTF. The CDR3 region has the DNA TGTGCCAGCAGTTTTCTGGATGGCTACACCTTC.

This clonotype was seen ten or more times. The rearrangement joins TRBV5-1 to TRBJ1-2; the D is unclear. The CDR3 totals 14 residues. Germline V gene data show CDR1 as SGHRS and CDR2 as YFSETQ. The ends were cut back, 4 bases at V and 4 bases at J, with 14 bases in the middle. In nucleotides, the CDR3 is TGCGCCAGCAGCCGACCCGGGCTCCCCTATGGCTACACCTTC. The encoded protein is CASSRPGLPYGYTF.

This clonotype has a count of ten or more. J is TRBJ2-4 and V is TRBV12-3 or TRBV12-4; weak D call: TRBD2 (6 bases). The CDR3 spans 13 residues. The ends were cut back, 5 bases at V and 12 bases at J, with 17 bases in the middle. The CDR3 nucleotides read TGTGCCAGCAGTCCTGCAGGGAGGTCTAATCAGTACTTC. Protein product: CASSPAGRSNQYF.

There are a few counts of this clonotype. The V call is TRBV20-1, the J call TRBJ2-7, with 8 bases fitting TRBD2. The CDR3 runs 14 residues. J lost 1 base, V lost 1 base, and 3 bases had no gene match. Germline CDR1 DFQATT, CDR2 SNEGSKA (reference sequence). DNA for the CDR3: TGCAGTGCTAGAGTTAGCGGGACTTCCTACGAGCAGTACTTC. Its protein product is CSARVSGTSYEQYF.

The chain joins TRBV7-2 to TRBJ2-3; 12 nucleotides line up with TRBD2. Germline V CDR1 and CDR2: SGHTA, FQGNSA. The CDR3 contains 14 residues. V lost 4 bases to trimming and J lost 6 bases; unmatched junction nucleotides: 2. DNA for the CDR3: TGTGCCAGCAGCTGGACTAGCGGGGCGGATACGCAGTATTTT. It translates to CASSWTSGADTQYF.

In DNA, the CDR3 is TGTGCCAGCAGTTTCCGGACTAGCGGGAGGGGCAATGAGCAGTTCTTC. Encoded protein: CASSFRTSGRGNEQFF. The chain combines TRBV6-5 with TRBJ2-1; 15 bases map to TRBD2. Per the germline V gene, CDR1 is MNHEY and CDR2 is SVGAGI. The CDR3 runs to 16 residues. V lost 4 bases and J lost 6; bases outside the gene matches: 4.

The gene calls are TRBV20-1 and TRBJ1-2; 11 bases match TRBD1. The CDR3 is 13 amino acids. CDR1 is DFQATT and CDR2 is SNEGSKA in the germline V gene (reference sequence). Trimming took 4 bases from V and 12 from J; bases not matched to a gene: 10. CDR3 residues: CSAMGTGGLGNTF. As DNA, the CDR3 is TGCAGTGCTATGGGGACAGGGGGTCTGGGGAACACCTTC.

This clonotype has at least ten counts. The chain is built from TRBV12-3 or TRBV12-4 and TRBJ2-1, with 9 bases matching TRBD2. The CDR3 is 17 amino acids. The V and J ends lost 2 bases and 0 bases, in that order; junction bases with no gene match: 5. The CDR3 coding sequence is TGTGCCAGCAGTTTAAGTAGCGGGAGTATCTCCTACAATGAGCAGTTCTTC. Protein product: CASSLSSGSISYNEQFF.

This clonotype was recorded a few times. The genes are TRBV29-1 and TRBJ1-2; D not resolved. This CDR3 is 11 amino acids long. Looked up from germline, CDR1 is SQVTM and CDR2 is ANQGSEA. V was trimmed by 7 bases and J by 7 bases, leaving 13 bases between them. CDR3 nucleotides: TGCAGCGGCGGTTCGCCTCGTGGCTACACCTTC. It yields the protein CSGGSPRGYTF. Supplemented by reference TRBV29-1 and TRBJ1-2, the full variable domain reads SAVISQKPSRDICQRGTSLTIQCQVDSQVTMMFWYRQQPGQSLTLIATANQGSEATYESGFVIDKFPISRPNLTFSTLTVSNMSPEDSSIYLCSGGSPRGYTFGSGTRLTVV.

To note about this clonotype: Compared with germline, one end of the junction differs, possibly owing to a read error. J is TRBJ1-3 and V is TRBV12-3 or TRBV12-4; D not certain. The CDR3 runs to 18 residues. CDR3 in DNA: TGTACCAGCAGTTTACCCGTCTCGTTGCGCGCGGGTGGAAACACCATATATTTT. This translates into CTSSLPVSLRAGGNTIYF.

V usage is TRBV20-1 and J usage is TRBJ1-1, with D unclear. This CDR3 spans 13 amino acids. V shed 2 bases and J shed 3 bases, with 10 bases lying between them. The germline V gene encodes CDR1 DFQATT and CDR2 SNEGSKA (reference sequence). CDR3: CSARRGGDTEAFF. The CDR3 DNA follows: TGCAGTGCTAGAAGAGGTGGGGACACTGAAGCTTTCTTT.

This clonotype occurred a few times. V usage is TRBV11-3 and J usage is TRBJ2-1, with 11 bases matching TRBD2. Germline lookup yields CDR1 SGHNT and CDR2 YENEEA. With 5 bases clipped from V and 6 bases from J, the junction kept 6 bases outside the gene matches. The CDR3 runs to 15 residues. CDR3 DNA: TGTGCCAGCAGCACGAGTAGCGGGAGGGGCAATGAGCAGTTCTTC. The encoded protein is CASSTSSGRGNEQFF. Filled out from reference TRBV11-3 and TRBJ2-1, the complete variable domain reads EAGVVQSPRYKIIEKKQPVAFWCNPISGHNTLYWYLQNLGQGPELLIRYENEEAVDDSQLPKDRFSAERLKGVDSTLKIQPAELGDSAVYLCASSTSSGRGNEQFFGPGTRLTVL.

The table lists this clonotype with a few counts. V is TRBV5-1 and J is TRBJ2-4; 9 bases map to TRBD1. Germline lookup yields CDR1 SGHRS and CDR2 YFSETQ. V was pared by 6 bases and J by 3 bases, with 4 bases of the junction left unmatched. The CDR3 has 14 amino acids. The DNA of the CDR3 is TGCGCCAGCAATCCGGGACAGGGCAAAAACATTCAGTACTTC. This translates into CASNPGQGKNIQYF. The whole variable domain, filled in from reference TRBV5-1 and TRBJ2-4, reads KAGVTQTPRYLIKTRGQQVTLSCSPISGHRSVSWYQQTPGQGLQFLFEYFSETQRNKGNFPGRFSGRQFSNSRSEMNVSTLELGDSALYLCASNPGQGKNIQYFGAGTRLSVL.

This clonotype was counted at least ten times. The genes are TRBV5-1 and TRBJ2-3; 7 bases are shared with TRBD2. The CDR3 runs to 15 residues. Per germline, CDR1 SGHRS and CDR2 YFSETQ. V lost 2 bases to trimming and J lost 0 bases; unmatched junction nucleotides: 3. The CDR3 loop is CASSLGGSSTDTQYF. CDR3 nucleotides: TGCGCCAGCAGCTTAGGCGGGAGTAGCACAGATACGCAGTATTTT.

The chain recombines TRBV7-9 with TRBJ2-7, with D hard to call. CDR3 length: 11 residues. V dropped 5 bases and J dropped 5 bases, with 7 bases sitting between them. Germline V gene lookup returns CDR1 SEHNR and CDR2 FQNEAQ (reference sequence). The CDR3 DNA reads as TGTGCCAGCAGCCCGCAAAACGAGCAGTACTTC. This encodes CASSPQNEQYF.

This chain connects TRBV7-8 to TRBJ1-5; a possible D gene is TRBD1 (6 bases). V was shortened by 4 bases and J by 7 bases, with 8 bases between the two germline ends. Germline assignment: CDR1 SGHVS and CDR2 FQNEAQ. This CDR3 is 12 amino acids long. The CDR3 nucleotides read TGTGCCAGCAGCTACCAGGGGCAGCCCCAGCATTTT. Translating it yields CASSYQGQPQHF.